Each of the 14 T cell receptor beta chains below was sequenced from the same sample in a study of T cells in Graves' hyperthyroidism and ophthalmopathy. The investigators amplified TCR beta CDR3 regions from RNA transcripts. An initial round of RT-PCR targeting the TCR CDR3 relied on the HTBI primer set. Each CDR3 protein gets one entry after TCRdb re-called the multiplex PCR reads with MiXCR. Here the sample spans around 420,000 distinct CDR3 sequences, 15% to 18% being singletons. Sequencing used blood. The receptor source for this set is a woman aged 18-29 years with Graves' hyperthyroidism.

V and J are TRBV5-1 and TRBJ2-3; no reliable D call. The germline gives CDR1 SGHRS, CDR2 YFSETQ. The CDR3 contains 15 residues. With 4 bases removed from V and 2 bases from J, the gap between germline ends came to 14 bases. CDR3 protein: CASSPFTEITDTQYF. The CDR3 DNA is TGCGCCAGCAGCCCCTTTACCGAAATCACAGATACGCAGTATTTT.

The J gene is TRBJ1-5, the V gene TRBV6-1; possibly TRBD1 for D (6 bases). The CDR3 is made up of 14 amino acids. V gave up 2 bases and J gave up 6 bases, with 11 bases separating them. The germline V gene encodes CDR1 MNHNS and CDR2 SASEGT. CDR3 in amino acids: CASSETGYSQPQHF. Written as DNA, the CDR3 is TGTGCCAGCAGTGAAACAGGGTATAGTCAGCCCCAGCATTTT.

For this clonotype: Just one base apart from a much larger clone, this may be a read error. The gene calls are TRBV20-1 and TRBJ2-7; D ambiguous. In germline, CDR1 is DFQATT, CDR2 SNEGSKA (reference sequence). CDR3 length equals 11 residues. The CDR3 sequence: CSARAFYERYF. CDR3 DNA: TGCAGTGCTAGAGCCTTTTACGAGCGGTACTTC.

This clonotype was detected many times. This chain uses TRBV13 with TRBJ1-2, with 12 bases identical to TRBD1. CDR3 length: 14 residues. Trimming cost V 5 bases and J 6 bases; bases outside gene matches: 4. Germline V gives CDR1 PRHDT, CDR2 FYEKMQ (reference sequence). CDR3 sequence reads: CASSPGTGGDGYTF. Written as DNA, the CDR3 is TGTGCCAGCAGCCCTGGGACAGGGGGCGATGGCTACACCTTC.

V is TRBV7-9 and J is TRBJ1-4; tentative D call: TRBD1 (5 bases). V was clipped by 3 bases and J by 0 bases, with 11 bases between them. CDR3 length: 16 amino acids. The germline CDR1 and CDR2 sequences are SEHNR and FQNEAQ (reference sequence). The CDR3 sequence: CASSFPVQATNEKLFF. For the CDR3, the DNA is TGTGCCAGCAGCTTCCCCGTACAGGCAACTAATGAAAAACTGTTTTTT.

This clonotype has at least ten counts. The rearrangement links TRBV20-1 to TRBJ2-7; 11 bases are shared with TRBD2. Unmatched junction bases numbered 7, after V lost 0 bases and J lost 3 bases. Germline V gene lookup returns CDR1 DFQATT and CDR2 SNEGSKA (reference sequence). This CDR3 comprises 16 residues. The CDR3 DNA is TGCAGTGCTAGAGATACTAGCGGGGGTCCCCTCTACGAGCAGTACTTC. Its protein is CSARDTSGGPLYEQYF.

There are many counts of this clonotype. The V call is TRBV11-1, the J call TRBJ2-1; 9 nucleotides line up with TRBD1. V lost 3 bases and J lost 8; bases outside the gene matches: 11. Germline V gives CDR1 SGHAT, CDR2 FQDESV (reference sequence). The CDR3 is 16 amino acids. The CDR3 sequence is CASSFQDRGGEDEQFF. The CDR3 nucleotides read TGTGCCAGCAGCTTCCAGGACAGGGGTGGGGAGGATGAGCAGTTCTTC.

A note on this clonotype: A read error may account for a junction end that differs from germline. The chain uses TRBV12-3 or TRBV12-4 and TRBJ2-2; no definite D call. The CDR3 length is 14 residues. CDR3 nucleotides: TGTACCAGCAAGCCAATCCCGGGCACCGGGGAGCTGTTTTTT. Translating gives CTSKPIPGTGELFF.

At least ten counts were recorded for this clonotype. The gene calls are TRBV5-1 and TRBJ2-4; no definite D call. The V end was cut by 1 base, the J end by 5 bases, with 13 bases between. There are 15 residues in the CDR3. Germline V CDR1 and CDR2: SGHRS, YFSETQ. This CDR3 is CASSLSLGWENIQYF. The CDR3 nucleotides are TGCGCCAGCAGCTTGTCGCTAGGATGGGAAAACATTCAGTACTTC.

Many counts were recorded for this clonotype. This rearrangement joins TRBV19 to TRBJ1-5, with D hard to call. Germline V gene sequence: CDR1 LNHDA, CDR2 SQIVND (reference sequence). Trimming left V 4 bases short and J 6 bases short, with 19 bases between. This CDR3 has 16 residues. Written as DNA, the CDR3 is TGTGCCAGTAGTAACGCCTTTTACGGTACCCCTCAGCCCCAGCATTTT. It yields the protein CASSNAFYGTPQPQHF.

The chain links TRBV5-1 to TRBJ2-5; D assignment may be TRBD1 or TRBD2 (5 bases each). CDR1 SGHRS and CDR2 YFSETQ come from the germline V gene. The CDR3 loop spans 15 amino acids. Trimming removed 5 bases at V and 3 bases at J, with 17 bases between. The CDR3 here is CASSPIPLGEETQYF. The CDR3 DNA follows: TGCGCCAGCAGTCCAATACCCTTGGGGGAAGAGACCCAGTACTTC.

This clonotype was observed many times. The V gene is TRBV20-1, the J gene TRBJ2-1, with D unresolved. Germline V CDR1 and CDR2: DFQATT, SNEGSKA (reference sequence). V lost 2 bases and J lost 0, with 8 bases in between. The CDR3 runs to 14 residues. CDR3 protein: CSARNIRSYNEQFF. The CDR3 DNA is TGCAGTGCTAGAAACATACGCTCCTACAATGAGCAGTTCTTC.

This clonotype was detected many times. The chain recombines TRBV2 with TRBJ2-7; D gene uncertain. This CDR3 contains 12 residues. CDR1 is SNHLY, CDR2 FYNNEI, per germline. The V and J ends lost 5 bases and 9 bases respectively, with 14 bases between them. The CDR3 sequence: CASSLWVGVQYF. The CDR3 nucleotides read TGTGCCAGCAGTCTGTGGGTTGGGGTGCAGTACTTC.

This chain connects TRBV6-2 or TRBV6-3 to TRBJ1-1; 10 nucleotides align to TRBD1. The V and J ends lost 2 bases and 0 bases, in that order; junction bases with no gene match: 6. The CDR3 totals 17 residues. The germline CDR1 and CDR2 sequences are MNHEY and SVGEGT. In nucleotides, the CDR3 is TGTGCCAGCAGTTACCCGACGGGACAGGGGATGAACACTGAAGCTTTCTTT. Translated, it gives CASSYPTGQGMNTEAFF.